Presented here are 21 T cell receptor beta chains from one specimen sequenced in a study of blood T cell repertoires in COVID-19. Sequencing was performed with immunoSEQ multiplex PCR; in TCRdb, only in-frame clones are kept and a portion is missing. In the table there are about 270,000 clones, approximately 81% of which are singletons. The source material was peripheral blood. The receptors were sampled from a woman in her fifties or sixties with active or convalescent COVID-19.

This rearrangement joins TRBV7-8 to TRBJ1-1, with 9 bases aligning to TRBD1. Germline CDR1 and CDR2: SGHVS and FQNEAQ. Unmatched junction bases numbered 5, after V lost 5 bases and J lost 1 base. The CDR3 totals 15 residues. This chain's CDR3 is CASSPGTGRNTEAFF. The CDR3 DNA is TGTGCCAGCAGCCCCGGGACAGGGAGGAACACTGAAGCTTTCTTT.

On this clone: Other DNA variants within this sample encode the same CDR3. The chain combines TRBV29-1 with TRBJ2-3, with D perhaps TRBD2 (5 bases). The CDR3 loop spans 13 amino acids. The V end lost 3 bases, the J end lost 1 base, and 8 bases lay between the germline ends. Germline CDR1 and CDR2: SQVTM and ANQGSEA. CDR3 loop: CSVEWRGTDTQYF. The CDR3 region has the DNA TGCAGCGTTGAGTGGCGGGGCACAGATACGCAGTATTTT.

The table lists this clone with a count of one. V is TRBV5-1 and J is TRBJ2-1; TRBD1 is a possible D gene (6 bases). The CDR3 runs 14 residues. The germline gives CDR1 SGHRS, CDR2 YFSETQ. V lost 0 bases and J lost 15, with 19 bases in between. The CDR3: CASSLEGGISLSFF. DNA of the CDR3: TGCGCCAGCAGCTTGGAAGGGGGTATCTCTTTGTCGTTCTTC.

This clone was seen more than once but under ten times. The rearrangement joins TRBV5-1 to TRBJ1-4; 7 bases map to TRBD1. The germline V gene encodes CDR1 SGHRS and CDR2 YFSETQ. The CDR3 totals 13 residues. The V segment lost 4 bases and the J segment 17 bases; nucleotides outside the gene matches: 14. The CDR3 region is CASSPGDSHTIFF. The CDR3 coding sequence is TGCGCCAGCAGCCCGGGGGACAGCCACACAATTTTTTTT. The variable domain in full, completed from reference TRBV5-1 and TRBJ1-4, reads KAGVTQTPRYLIKTRGQQVTLSCSPISGHRSVSWYQQTPGQGLQFLFEYFSETQRNKGNFPGRFSGRQFSNSRSEMNVSTLELGDSALYLCASSPGDSHTIFFGSGTQLSVL.

The gene calls are TRBV6-4 and TRBJ1-5; D is unresolved. Germline loops: CDR1 MRHNA, CDR2 SNTAGT. V lost 0 bases and J lost 2, with 32 bases in between. The CDR3 contains 23 residues. The CDR3 is CASSDSRSYKLPVCQYGNQPQHF. Here the CDR3 DNA reads TGTGCCAGCAGTGACTCGAGGTCTTACAAGCTGCCTGTCTGCCAATATGGCAATCAGCCCCAGCATTTT.

The chain links TRBV5-1 to TRBJ2-1; 10 bases align to TRBD2. This CDR3 comprises 18 residues. Germline assignment: CDR1 SGHRS and CDR2 YFSETQ. With 3 bases clipped from V and 5 bases from J, the junction kept 14 bases outside the gene matches. CDR3 residues: CASSSTGGAGGQHNEQFF. CDR3 nucleotides: TGCGCCAGCAGCTCCACGGGGGGAGCGGGGGGGCAACACAATGAGCAGTTCTTC.

The CDR3 spells CASSPSYTDTQYF. The CDR3 DNA is TGCGCCAGCAGCCCTAGCTACACAGATACGCAGTATTTT. The chain employs TRBV4-1 and TRBJ2-3; the D gene is possibly TRBD2 (5 bases). The CDR3 spans 13 residues. V gave up 4 bases and J gave up 2 bases, with 7 bases separating them. Looked up from germline, CDR1 is MGHRA and CDR2 is YSYEKL.

The genes are TRBV3-1 (or the pseudogene TRBV3-2) and TRBJ1-2; 8 nucleotides align to TRBD1. Germline V CDR1 and CDR2: LGHDT, YNNKEL (reference sequence). The CDR3 is 15 residues long. The trim removed 1 base at V and 7 bases at J, leaving 8 bases unmatched. The CDR3 DNA follows: TGTGCCAGCAGCCAAGGCAACAGGGGGTACGGTGGCTACACCTTC. It encodes CASSQGNRGYGGYTF.

This chain links TRBV6-6 with TRBJ2-4, with D possibly TRBD2 on 5 matching bases. Trimming pared 0 bases from V and 0 bases from J, leaving 9 bases between. The CDR3 length is 16 residues. Germline lookup yields CDR1 MNHNY and CDR2 SVGAGI (reference sequence). This chain's CDR3 is CASSYSGRGAKNIQYF. The CDR3 DNA follows: TGTGCCAGCAGTTACTCGGGCCGGGGAGCCAAAAACATTCAGTACTTC.

The chain combines TRBV2 with TRBJ1-1; TRBD1 aligns across 8 bases. Germline V gene sequence: CDR1 SNHLY, CDR2 FYNNEI. This CDR3 has 16 amino acids. The trim removed 6 bases at V and 3 bases at J, leaving 12 bases unmatched. As DNA, the CDR3 is TGTGCCAGCAGGGAGGCGAGGGCAGGGGGCTACACTGAAGCTTTCTTT. Its translation: CASREARAGGYTEAFF.

This sequence joins TRBV6-5 and TRBJ1-6, with D possibly matching TRBD1 (6 bases). In germline, CDR1 is MNHEY, CDR2 SVGAGI. With 7 bases removed from V and 7 bases from J, the gap between germline ends came to 17 bases. There are 15 residues in the CDR3. As DNA, the CDR3 is TGTGCCAGCACTCAAACAGGGCTCCAAAATTCACCCCTCCACTTT. Amino acids: CASTQTGLQNSPLHF.

This clone was seen more than once but under ten times. The sample contains more than one DNA sequence encoding this CDR3. The chain links TRBV5-1 to TRBJ2-7; a weak D match, TRBD1 (6 bases). Trimming took off 4 bases at V and 6 bases at J, with 17 bases between the two ends. Germline-derived CDR1 and CDR2 are SGHRS and YFSETQ. The length of the CDR3 is 14 residues. For the CDR3, the DNA is TGCGCCAGCAGCCCAGGCCAGGGGAAAGGCGAGCAGTACTTC. As protein: CASSPGQGKGEQYF.

J is TRBJ2-3 and V is TRBV19, with no clear D. Trimming stripped 4 bases from V and 1 base from J, with 15 bases between. Germline V lookup: CDR1 LNHDA, CDR2 SQIVND (reference sequence). The CDR3 consists of 16 residues. The CDR3 DNA is TGTGCCAGTAGTAACCTCCCGAGACTTCGCACAGATACGCAGTATTTT. Translating it yields CASSNLPRLRTDTQYF.

The chain combines TRBV19 with TRBJ1-5, with a possible D match to TRBD1 (5 bases). The length of the CDR3 is 16 residues. Germline V gene sequence: CDR1 LNHDA, CDR2 SQIVND (reference sequence). Trimming took off 8 bases at V and 2 bases at J, with 19 bases between the two ends. CDR3 bases: TGTGCCAGTCTCTCCCCTCAGGGCTTTGGCAATCAGCCCCAGCATTTT. Amino acids: CASLSPQGFGNQPQHF.

V is TRBV2 and J is TRBJ1-3; perhaps TRBD1 as D (6 bases). This CDR3 is built from 16 residues. Trimming took off 6 bases at V and 0 bases at J, with 15 bases between the two ends. Germline CDR1 SNHLY, CDR2 FYNNEI. The CDR3 nucleotides are TGTGCCAGCAGACCGGAGACAGGTTCCTCTGGAAACACCATATATTTT. The encoded protein is CASRPETGSSGNTIYF. Supplemented by reference TRBV2 and TRBJ1-3, the full variable domain reads EPEVTQTPSHQVTQMGQEVILRCVPISNHLYFYWYRQILGQKVEFLVSFYNNEISEKSEIFDDQFSVERPDGSNFTLKIRSTKLEDSAMYFCASRPETGSSGNTIYFGEGSWLTVV.

The V gene is TRBV7-2, the J gene TRBJ2-3, with 8 bases that match TRBD2. The V gene's germline CDR1 is SGHTA and CDR2 FQGNSA. The CDR3 consists of 16 residues. The V gene end was trimmed by 2 bases and the J gene end by 3 bases; junction bases not matched to a gene: 7. CDR3 loop: CASSLMVSGGTDTQYF. The CDR3 DNA reads as TGTGCCAGCAGCTTAATGGTGTCGGGGGGGACAGATACGCAGTATTTT.

The rearrangement joins TRBV12-3 or TRBV12-4 to TRBJ1-4; unclear D gene. This CDR3 is 13 amino acids long. Trimming took off 1 base at V and 6 bases at J, with 6 bases between the two ends. Here the CDR3 DNA reads TGTGCCAGCAGTTTAGGCGGCGATGAAAAACTGTTTTTT. Its translation is CASSLGGDEKLFF.

The rearrangement uses TRBV11-3 and TRBJ2-5; TRBD2 aligns across 8 bases. This CDR3 is 14 amino acids long. Germline values: CDR1 SGHNT, CDR2 YENEEA. The ends lost 5 bases at V and 3 bases at J; junction bases unmatched: 5. Here the CDR3 DNA reads TGTGCCAGCAGCCCGGGACTAGGCGAAGAGACCCAGTACTTC. Protein sequence: CASSPGLGEETQYF.

CDR3 amino acids: CASSRGTGAITGELFF. The DNA of the CDR3 is TGTGCCAGCAGCCGTGGGACAGGGGCTATCACCGGGGAGCTGTTTTTT. This chain connects TRBV3-1 (or the pseudogene TRBV3-2) to TRBJ2-2; 10 bases align to TRBD1. V lost 4 bases, J lost 4 bases, and 6 bases stayed unmatched. This CDR3 comprises 16 residues. Germline V lookup: CDR1 LGHDT, CDR2 YNNKEL (reference sequence).

The chain employs TRBV21-1 and TRBJ1-2; the D segment call TRBD1 is taken from the table without a DNA check. TRBV21-1 is shown as a pseudogene. The CDR3 is 12 amino acids. CDR3 sequence (DNA): TGTGCCAGCGCTCGGACAGGGAATGGCTACACCTTC. Protein product: CASARTGNGYTF.

This rearrangement joins TRBV6-6 to TRBJ1-1; TRBD1 agrees at 9 bases. This CDR3 region has 16 residues. CDR1 and CDR2 from the germline V gene are MNHNY and SVGAGI (reference sequence). After removal of 5 bases from V and 0 bases from J, the junction contained 7 bases not matched to a gene. The CDR3: CASSRRTGAMNTEAFF. CDR3 sequence (DNA): TGTGCCAGCAGTCGACGGACAGGGGCCATGAACACTGAAGCTTTCTTT.